The 13 T cell receptor beta chains listed next were all sequenced from one sample in a study of radiotherapy plus CTLA-4 blockade in lung cancer (dated by TCRdb to 2017 to 2018). The library was generated by the immunoSEQ multiplex PCR assay. TCRdb carries this immuneACCESS record with in-frame sequences only. Its versions omit some clonotypes, under half of them owing to an unresolved V gene in the studies checked, with the rest unexplained. For this sample the table gives 25,000 to 35,000 clones, of which 75% to 85% were detected only once. Clones ranked in the top ten supply around 25% of the sample. This specimen consisted of peripheral blood, obtained from a patient treated with radiotherapy plus ipilimumab. These receptors were obtained from a human donor with non-small cell lung cancer that progressed on radiotherapy plus ipilimumab.

V and J are TRBV7-2 and TRBJ2-3, with 8 bases fitting TRBD2. The V and J ends lost 6 bases and 6 bases, in that order; junction bases with no gene match: 11. Germline-derived CDR1 and CDR2 are SGHTA and FQGNSA. The CDR3 is 15 amino acids. The CDR3: CASRPGSGGEDTQYF. The CDR3 DNA is TGTGCCAGCAGACCTGGGAGCGGGGGAGAGGATACGCAGTATTTT. The full variable domain, completed using reference TRBV7-2 and TRBJ2-3, is GAGVSQSPSNKVTEKGKDVELRCDPISGHTALYWYRQSLGQGLEFLIYFQGNSAPDKSGLPSDRFSAERTGGSVSTLTIQRTQQEDSAVYLCASRPGSGGEDTQYFGPGTRLTVL.

The chain is built from TRBV25-1 and TRBJ1-1; no reliable D call. CDR3 length equals 15 residues. Trimming took 0 bases from V and 4 from J, leaving 12 bases between them. From germline, CDR1 is MGHDK and CDR2 SYGVNS. CDR3: CASSEYGREGTEAFF. The CDR3 coding sequence is TGTGCCAGCAGTGAATATGGGCGGGAGGGCACTGAAGCTTTCTTT.

The genes are TRBV5-6 and TRBJ1-5; 8 bases align to TRBD1. V was pared by 2 bases and J by 6 bases, with 10 bases of the junction left unmatched. CDR1 is SGHDT, CDR2 YYEEEE, per germline. The CDR3 is made up of 16 amino acids. DNA for the CDR3: TGTGCCAGCAGCTTTCTCGGACAGGGCGGATTTCAGCCCCAGCATTTT. Translated, it gives CASSFLGQGGFQPQHF.

V usage is TRBV6-5 and J usage is TRBJ1-1, with D perhaps TRBD1 (6 bases). The V gene's germline CDR1 is MNHEY and CDR2 SVGAGI. The CDR3 loop spans 13 amino acids. V lost 6 bases and J 5 bases, leaving 13 bases between the germline ends. CDR3 DNA sequence: TGTGCCAGCAGAGAACAGGGCTGGACTGAAGCTTTCTTT. It is translated as CASREQGWTEAFF.

This CDR3 is CASTSTGEGYTF. The CDR3 nucleotides read TGTGCCAGCACCTCGACAGGGGAGGGCTACACCTTC. The chain joins TRBV6-5 to TRBJ1-2, with 8 nucleotides matching TRBD1. V lost 7 bases and J lost 8; bases outside the gene matches: 6. This CDR3 comprises 12 residues. From germline, CDR1 is MNHEY and CDR2 SVGAGI.

This clone has a handful of counts. This chain uses TRBV4-1 with TRBJ1-2; D unclear. Looked up from germline, CDR1 is MGHRA and CDR2 is YSYEKL. The CDR3 loop spans 15 amino acids. Deletions cut 4 bases from V and 1 base from J, with 13 bases between. The CDR3 DNA is TGCGCCAGCAGCCCTACGACAAACTTTAACTATGGCTACACCTTC. The encoded protein is CASSPTTNFNYGYTF.

V is TRBV5-1 and J is TRBJ1-2; no clear D. Germline V lookup: CDR1 SGHRS, CDR2 YFSETQ. With 0 bases removed from V and 4 bases from J, the gap between germline ends came to 7 bases. The CDR3 spans 13 residues. CDR3 region: CASSLALTYGYTF. Written as DNA, the CDR3 is TGCGCCAGCAGCTTGGCACTTACCTATGGCTACACCTTC. The whole variable domain, remainder taken from reference TRBV5-1 and TRBJ1-2, is KAGVTQTPRYLIKTRGQQVTLSCSPISGHRSVSWYQQTPGQGLQFLFEYFSETQRNKGNFPGRFSGRQFSNSRSEMNVSTLELGDSALYLCASSLALTYGYTFGSGTRLTVV.

There are a few counts of this clone. The V and J genes are TRBV11-2 and TRBJ1-4; a possible D gene is TRBD1 (5 bases). V was trimmed by 5 bases and J by 8 bases, leaving 18 bases between them. The length of the CDR3 is 15 residues. In germline, CDR1 is SGHAT, CDR2 FQNNGV. This CDR3 reads CASSAGREGREKLFF. CDR3 in DNA: TGTGCCAGCAGCGCTGGGAGGGAGGGGAGGGAAAAACTGTTTTTT. Full variable domain (remainder filled in from reference TRBV11-2 and TRBJ1-4): EAGVAQSPRYKIIEKRQSVAFWCNPISGHATLYWYQQILGQGPKLLIQFQNNGVVDDSQLPKDRFSAERLKGVDSTLKIQPAKLEDSAVYLCASSAGREGREKLFFGSGTQLSVL.

The rearrangement links TRBV7-2 to TRBJ2-1; TRBD2 aligns across 9 bases. Per germline, CDR1 SGHTA and CDR2 FQGNSA. The V gene end was trimmed by 1 base and the J gene end by 10 bases; junction bases not matched to a gene: 8. The length of the CDR3 is 15 residues. The CDR3 DNA sequence: TGTGCCAGCAGCTTAGACGGCGGGGGGGCCGAAGAGCAGTTCTTC. Its protein is CASSLDGGGAEEQFF.

This rearrangement joins TRBV9 to TRBJ2-5; possibly TRBD1 for D (6 bases). Trimming stripped 0 bases from V and 5 bases from J, with 14 bases between. Per germline, CDR1 SGDLS and CDR2 YYNGEE. The CDR3 runs 15 residues. The CDR3 reads CASSVVEQGWETQYF. DNA for the CDR3: TGTGCCAGCAGCGTAGTAGAACAGGGTTGGGAGACCCAGTACTTC.

V and J are TRBV2 and TRBJ2-2, with TRBD1 matching 10 bases. The germline V gene has CDR1 SNHLY and CDR2 FYNNEI. Losses at the gene ends were 6 bases for V and 8 bases for J; bases not matched to a gene: 3. The CDR3 loop spans 13 amino acids. The CDR3 protein is CASRGDRGGELFF. The CDR3 region has the DNA TGTGCCAGCAGGGGGGACAGGGGAGGGGAGCTGTTTTTT.

This chain connects TRBV5-8 to TRBJ2-5; no reliable D call. CDR3 length: 13 amino acids. Germline V gene lookup returns CDR1 SGHTS and CDR2 YDEGEE. Trimming stripped 1 base from V and 0 bases from J, with 4 bases between. The CDR3 DNA is TGTGCCAGCAGCTTGACACACCAAGAGACCCAGTACTTC. It codes for CASSLTHQETQYF.

This sequence joins TRBV5-1 and TRBJ1-2, with 7 bases identical to TRBD1. The CDR3 runs 17 residues. Losses at the gene ends were 6 bases for V and 1 base for J; bases not matched to a gene: 15. Germline assignment: CDR1 SGHRS and CDR2 YFSETQ. The DNA of the CDR3 is TGCGCCAGCAACCCTAGAGGGGGCACTGAATTTAACTATGGCTACACCTTC. Translating it yields CASNPRGGTEFNYGYTF.